This T cell receptor beta chain was sequenced during a study of response to subunit inactivated influenza vaccine. General study points: Authors suggested few new T cells are recruited by each seasonal influenza vaccination.

In TCRdb, the RT-PCR reads were re-called with MiXCR into one record per CDR3 protein. The data show some 300,000 distinct CDR3 sequences, about 20% seen once. Of note for this clonotype: Antigen unknown.

The TCR comes from a man in his fifties or sixties who received an inactivated influenza vaccine. The material was PBMCs from blood, obtained 21 months after vaccination.

The CDR3 DNA is TGTGCCAGCAGCCGCGGACAGTATGGCTACACCTTC. It encodes CASSRGQYGYTF. The chain employs TRBV7-9 and TRBJ1-2, with D possibly TRBD1 on 6 matching bases. Trimming took off 5 bases at V and 5 bases at J, with 9 bases between the two ends. This CDR3 region has 12 residues. The germline V gene has CDR1 SEHNR and CDR2 FQNEAQ (reference sequence).